This T cell receptor beta chain stems from a study of T-cell reconstitution after alpha-beta-depleted transplantation in children. Broader study findings: Several patients had high TCRbeta diversity at day 60; it came from surviving recipient T cells and thymic progenitors.

This clonotype was seen repeatedly, ten times or more. The antigen is undetermined. It was with unique molecular identifiers that the TCRbeta library was prepared. One entry per CDR3 protein results from TCRdb running MiXCR on the PCR reads. The table lists around 500,000 distinct CDR3 sequences, under 30% of them singletons. The V gene lost 6 bases and the J gene lost 4 bases, with 8 bases spanning the gap. The CDR3 sequence is 11 residues long. CDR1 is SQVTM, CDR2 ANQGSEA, per germline. Sequenced here: PBMCs, mostly from graft donor cells, sampled 360 days after TCRalphabeta/CD19-depleted stem cell transplant. The chain couples TRBV29-1 to TRBJ2-3; D gene unclear. This clonotype was sampled from a boy less than two years old who had a stem cell transplant for acute myeloid leukemia, so the T cells may come from the graft donor. The CDR3 bases are TGCAGCGTCCCAGCGCCAGATACGCAGTATTTT. Translation: CSVPAPDTQYF.